This T cell receptor beta chain was captured in a study of cytomegalovirus exposure and HLA in healthy donors. About this clone itself: As yet, its antigen is unknown.

Study-level results: The study labeled 164 TCR beta chains cytomegalovirus-associated. A few CMV-associated chains were confirmed in vitro to be specific for CMV antigens. Researchers reported from a later analysis that most CMV-associated TCR beta chains appeared HLA-restricted.

The CDR3 spans 15 residues. V was pared by 6 bases and J by 5 bases, with 12 bases of the junction left unmatched. Germline CDR1 is SGHTA and CDR2 is FQGNSA. The PCR used 60 Vbeta and 13 Jbeta primers. The data were produced by immunoSEQ multiplex PCR, yet TCRdb's version contains in-frame clones alone and is incomplete. The data show approximately 240,000 clones, roughly 90% seen once. The material sequenced was PBMCs. The V and J genes are TRBV7-2 and TRBJ1-1, with TRBD1 matching over 7 bases. This clonotype was obtained from a woman younger than 30 in good health and CMV-seronegative. DNA of the CDR3: TGTGCCAGCAGTTACGACAGGGCGGAGGGGACTGAAGCTTTCTTT. Its protein is CASSYDRAEGTEAFF.